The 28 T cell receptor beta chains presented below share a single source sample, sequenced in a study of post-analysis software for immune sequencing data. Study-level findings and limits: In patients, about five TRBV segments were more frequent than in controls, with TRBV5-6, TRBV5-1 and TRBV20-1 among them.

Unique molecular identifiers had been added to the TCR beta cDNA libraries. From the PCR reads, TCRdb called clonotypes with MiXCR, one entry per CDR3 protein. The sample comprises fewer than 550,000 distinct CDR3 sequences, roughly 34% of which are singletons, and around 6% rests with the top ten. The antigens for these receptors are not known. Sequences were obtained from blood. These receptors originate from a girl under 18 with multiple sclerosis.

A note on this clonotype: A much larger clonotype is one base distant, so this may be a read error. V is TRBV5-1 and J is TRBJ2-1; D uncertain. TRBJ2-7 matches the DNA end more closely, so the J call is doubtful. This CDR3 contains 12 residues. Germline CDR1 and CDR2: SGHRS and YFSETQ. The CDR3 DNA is TGCGCCAGCAGCCTGACTGGGGTAAAGCAGTACTTC. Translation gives CASSLTGVKQYF.

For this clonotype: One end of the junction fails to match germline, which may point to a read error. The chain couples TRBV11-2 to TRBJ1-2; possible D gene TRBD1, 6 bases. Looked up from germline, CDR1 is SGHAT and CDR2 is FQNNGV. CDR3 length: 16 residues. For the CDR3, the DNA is TGTGCCAGCAGCTTATCCCCGATTACAGGGATCTATGGCTGCACCTTC. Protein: CASSLSPITGIYGCTF.

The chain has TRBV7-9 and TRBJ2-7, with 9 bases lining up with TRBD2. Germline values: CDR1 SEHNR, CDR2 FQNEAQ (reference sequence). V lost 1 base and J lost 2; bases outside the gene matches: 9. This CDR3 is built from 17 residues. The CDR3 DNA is TGTGCCAGCAGCTTAGGCCTAGCGGGGCCTGCAACCTACGAGCAGTACTTC. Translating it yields CASSLGLAGPATYEQYF.

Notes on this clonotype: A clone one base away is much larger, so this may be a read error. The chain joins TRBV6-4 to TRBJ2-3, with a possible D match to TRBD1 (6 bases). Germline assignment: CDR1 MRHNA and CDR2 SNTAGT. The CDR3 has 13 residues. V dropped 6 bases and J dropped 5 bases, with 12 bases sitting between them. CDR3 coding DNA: TGTGCCAGCAGGAGTACAGGGAGAGATACGCAGTATTTT. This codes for CASRSTGRDTQYF.

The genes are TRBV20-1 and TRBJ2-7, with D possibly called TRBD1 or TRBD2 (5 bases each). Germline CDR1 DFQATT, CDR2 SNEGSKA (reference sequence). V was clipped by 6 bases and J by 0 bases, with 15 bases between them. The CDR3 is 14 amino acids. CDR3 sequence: CSAPGPTVSYEQYF. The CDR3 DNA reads TGCAGTGCCCCGGGACCGACGGTCTCCTACGAGCAGTACTTC.

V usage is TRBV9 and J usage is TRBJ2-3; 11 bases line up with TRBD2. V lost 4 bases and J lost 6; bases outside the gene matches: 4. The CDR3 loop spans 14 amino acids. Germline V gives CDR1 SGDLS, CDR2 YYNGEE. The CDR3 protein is CASSRSGGADTQYF. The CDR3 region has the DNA TGTGCCAGCAGCCGTAGCGGGGGGGCGGATACGCAGTATTTT. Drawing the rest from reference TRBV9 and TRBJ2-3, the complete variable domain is DSGVTQTPKHLITATGQRVTLRCSPRSGDLSVYWYQQSLDQGLQFLIQYYNGEERAKGNILERFSAQQFPDLHSELNLSSLELGDSALYFCASSRSGGADTQYFGPGTRLTVL.

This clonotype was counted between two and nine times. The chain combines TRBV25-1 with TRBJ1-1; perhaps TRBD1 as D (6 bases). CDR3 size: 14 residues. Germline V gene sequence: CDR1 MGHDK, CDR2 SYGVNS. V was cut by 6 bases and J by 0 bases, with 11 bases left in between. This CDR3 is CASRGQGMNTEAFF. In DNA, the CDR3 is TGTGCCAGCAGGGGACAAGGAATGAACACTGAAGCTTTCTTT.

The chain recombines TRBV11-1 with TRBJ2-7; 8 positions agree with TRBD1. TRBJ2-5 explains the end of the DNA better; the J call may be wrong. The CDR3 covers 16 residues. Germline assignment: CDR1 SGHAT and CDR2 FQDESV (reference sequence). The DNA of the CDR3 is TGTGCCAGCAGCTTATTAACCCGGACAGGGTGGGAGACCCAGTACTTC. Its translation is CASSLLTRTGWETQYF.

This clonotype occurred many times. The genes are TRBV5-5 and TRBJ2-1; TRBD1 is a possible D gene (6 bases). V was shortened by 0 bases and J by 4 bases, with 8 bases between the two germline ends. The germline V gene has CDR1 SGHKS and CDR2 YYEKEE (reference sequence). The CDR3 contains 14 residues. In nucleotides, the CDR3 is TGTGCCAGCAGCTTGGCCGGGACATACAATGAGCAGTTCTTC. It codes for CASSLAGTYNEQFF.

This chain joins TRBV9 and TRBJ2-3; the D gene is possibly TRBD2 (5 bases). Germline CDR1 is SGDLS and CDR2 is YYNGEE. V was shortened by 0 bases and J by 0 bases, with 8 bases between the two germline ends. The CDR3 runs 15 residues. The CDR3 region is CASSVVALSTDTQYF. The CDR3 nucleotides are TGTGCCAGCAGCGTAGTAGCGCTAAGCACAGATACGCAGTATTTT.

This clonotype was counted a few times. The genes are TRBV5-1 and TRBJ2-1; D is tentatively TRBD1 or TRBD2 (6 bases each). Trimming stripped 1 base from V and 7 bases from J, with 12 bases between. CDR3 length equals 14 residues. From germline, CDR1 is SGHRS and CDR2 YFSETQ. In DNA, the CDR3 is TGCGCCAGCAGCTTGCAACCGGGGGCGAATGAGCAGTTCTTC. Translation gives CASSLQPGANEQFF.

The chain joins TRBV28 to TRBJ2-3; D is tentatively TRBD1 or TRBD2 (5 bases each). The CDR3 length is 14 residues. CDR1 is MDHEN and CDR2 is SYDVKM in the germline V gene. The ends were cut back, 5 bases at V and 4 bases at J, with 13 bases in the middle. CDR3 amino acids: CASSRDPRADTQYF. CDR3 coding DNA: TGTGCCAGCAGTAGGGACCCACGGGCAGATACGCAGTATTTT.

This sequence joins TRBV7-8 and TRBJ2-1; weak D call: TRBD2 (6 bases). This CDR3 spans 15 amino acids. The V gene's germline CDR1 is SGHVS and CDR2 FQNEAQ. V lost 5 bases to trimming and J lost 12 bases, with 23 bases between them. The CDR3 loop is CASSVTRGLPAGQFF. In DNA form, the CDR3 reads TGTGCCAGCAGCGTGACCCGGGGACTTCCCGCGGGGCAGTTCTTC.

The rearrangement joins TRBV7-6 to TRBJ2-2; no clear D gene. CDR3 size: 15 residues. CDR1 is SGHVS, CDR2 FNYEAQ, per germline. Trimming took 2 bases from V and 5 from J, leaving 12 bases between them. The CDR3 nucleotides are TGTGCCAGCAGCTTAAAGGACCGGGTAACCGGGGAGCTGTTTTTT. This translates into CASSLKDRVTGELFF.

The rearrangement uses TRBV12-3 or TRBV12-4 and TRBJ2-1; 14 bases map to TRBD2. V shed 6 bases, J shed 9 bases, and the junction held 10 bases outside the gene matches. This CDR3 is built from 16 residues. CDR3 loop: CASRPTGTSGRGEQFF. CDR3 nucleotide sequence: TGTGCCAGCAGGCCCACCGGGACTAGCGGGAGAGGTGAGCAGTTCTTC.

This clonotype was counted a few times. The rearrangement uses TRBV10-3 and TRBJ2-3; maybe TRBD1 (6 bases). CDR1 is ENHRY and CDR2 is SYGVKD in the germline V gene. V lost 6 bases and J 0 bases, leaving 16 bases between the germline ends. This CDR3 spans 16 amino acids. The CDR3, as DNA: TGTGCCATCAGAGGTGTAAAGACAGGCAGCACAGATACGCAGTATTTT. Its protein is CAIRGVKTGSTDTQYF.

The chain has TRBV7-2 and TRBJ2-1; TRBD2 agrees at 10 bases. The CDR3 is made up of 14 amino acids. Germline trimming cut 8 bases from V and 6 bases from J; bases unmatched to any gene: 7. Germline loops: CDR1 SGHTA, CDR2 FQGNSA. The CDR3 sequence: CASLRASGGNEQFF. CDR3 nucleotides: TGTGCCAGCCTCCGGGCTAGCGGGGGCAATGAGCAGTTCTTC.

CDR3 loop: CASSYRDYGETQYF. Here the CDR3 DNA reads TGTGCCAGCAGTTACCGAGACTACGGAGAGACCCAGTACTTC. V is TRBV6-6 and J is TRBJ2-5; TRBD2 might be the D (5 bases). V was clipped by 2 bases and J by 4 bases, with 11 bases between them. Looked up from germline, CDR1 is MNHNY and CDR2 is SVGAGI (reference sequence). The CDR3 is made up of 14 amino acids.

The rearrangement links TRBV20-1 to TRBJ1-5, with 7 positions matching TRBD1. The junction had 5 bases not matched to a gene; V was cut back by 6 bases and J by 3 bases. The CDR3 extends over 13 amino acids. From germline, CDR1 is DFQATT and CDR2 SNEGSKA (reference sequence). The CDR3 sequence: CSAHRGPNQPQHF. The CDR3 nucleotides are TGCAGTGCGCACAGGGGCCCCAATCAGCCCCAGCATTTT.

CDR3 loop: CASSRTGDNQPQHF. The DNA for the CDR3 is TGTGCCAGCTCACGGACGGGGGATAATCAGCCCCAGCATTTT. V gene TRBV18 combines with J gene TRBJ1-5; D is perhaps TRBD1 (5 bases). Germline V gives CDR1 KGHSH, CDR2 LQKENI. V was trimmed by 4 bases and J by 4 bases, leaving 11 bases between them. The CDR3 consists of 14 residues.

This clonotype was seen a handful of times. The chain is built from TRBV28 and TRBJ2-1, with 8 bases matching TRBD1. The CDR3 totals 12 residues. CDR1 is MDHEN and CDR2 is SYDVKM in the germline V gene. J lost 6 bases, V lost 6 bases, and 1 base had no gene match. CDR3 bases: TGTGCCAGCAGGGACAGGGTCAATGAGCAGTTCTTC. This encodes CASRDRVNEQFF. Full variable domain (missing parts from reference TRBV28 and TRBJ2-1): DVKVTQSSRYLVKRTGEKVFLECVQDMDHENMFWYRQDPGLGLRLIYFSYDVKMKEKGDIPEGYSVSREKKERFSLILESASTNQTSMYLCASRDRVNEQFFGPGTRLTVL.

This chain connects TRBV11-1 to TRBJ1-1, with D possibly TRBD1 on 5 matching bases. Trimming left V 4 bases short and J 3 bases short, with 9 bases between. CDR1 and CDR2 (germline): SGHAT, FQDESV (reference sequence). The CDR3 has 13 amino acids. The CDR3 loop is CASSSGPHTEAFF. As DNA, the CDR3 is TGTGCCAGCAGCTCGGGACCGCACACTGAAGCTTTCTTT.

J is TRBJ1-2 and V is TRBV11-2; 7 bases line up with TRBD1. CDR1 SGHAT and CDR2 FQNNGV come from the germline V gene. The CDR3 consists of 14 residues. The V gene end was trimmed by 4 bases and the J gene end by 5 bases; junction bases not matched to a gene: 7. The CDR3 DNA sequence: TGTGCCAGCAGCTCGACGGGACAGTTTTATGGCTACACCTTC. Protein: CASSSTGQFYGYTF.

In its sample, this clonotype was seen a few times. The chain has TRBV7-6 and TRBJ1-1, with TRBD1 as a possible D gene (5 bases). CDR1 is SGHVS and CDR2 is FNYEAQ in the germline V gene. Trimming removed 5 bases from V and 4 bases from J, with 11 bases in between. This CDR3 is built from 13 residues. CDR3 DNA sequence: TGTGCCAGCAGCGGGCCGAGGGGCACTGAAGCTTTCTTT. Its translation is CASSGPRGTEAFF.

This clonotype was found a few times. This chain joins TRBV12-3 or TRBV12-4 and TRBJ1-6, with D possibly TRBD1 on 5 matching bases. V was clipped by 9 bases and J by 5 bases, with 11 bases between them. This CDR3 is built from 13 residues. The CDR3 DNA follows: TGTGCCAGTAGGCAGGGCAATAATTCACCCCTCCACTTT. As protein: CASRQGNNSPLHF.

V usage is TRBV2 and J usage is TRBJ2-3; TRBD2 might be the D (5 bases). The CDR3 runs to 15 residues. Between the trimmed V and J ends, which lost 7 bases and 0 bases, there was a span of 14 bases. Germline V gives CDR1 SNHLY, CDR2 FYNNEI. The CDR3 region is CASIKVGASTDTQYF. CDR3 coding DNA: TGTGCCAGCATTAAGGTGGGAGCTAGCACAGATACGCAGTATTTT. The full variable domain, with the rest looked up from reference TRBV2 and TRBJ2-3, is EPEVTQTPSHQVTQMGQEVILRCVPISNHLYFYWYRQILGQKVEFLVSFYNNEISEKSEIFDDQFSVERPDGSNFTLKIRSTKLEDSAMYFCASIKVGASTDTQYFGPGTRLTVL.

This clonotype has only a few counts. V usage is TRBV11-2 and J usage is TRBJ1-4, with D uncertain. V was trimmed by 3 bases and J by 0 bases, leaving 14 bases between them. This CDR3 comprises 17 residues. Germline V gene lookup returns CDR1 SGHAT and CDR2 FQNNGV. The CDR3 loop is CASSFGWSAPTNEKLFF. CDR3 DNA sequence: TGTGCCAGCAGCTTTGGATGGTCTGCGCCAACTAATGAAAAACTGTTTTTT.

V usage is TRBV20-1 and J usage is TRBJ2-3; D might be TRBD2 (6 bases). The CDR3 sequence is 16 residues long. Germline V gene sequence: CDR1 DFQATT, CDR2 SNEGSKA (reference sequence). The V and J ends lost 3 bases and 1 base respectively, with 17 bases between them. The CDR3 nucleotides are TGCAGTGCTAGTTATCGCGCGCGGGAAGGCACAGATACGCAGTATTTT. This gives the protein CSASYRAREGTDTQYF.